The source of this T cell receptor (beta chain) is a study of regulatory T cells in long-lasting Graves disease (dated by TCRdb to the early 2020s). The study in broad terms: Patients with newly diagnosed Graves' disease had been on antithyroid drugs for under 3 months. This study used TCR sequencing and RNA sequencing of peripheral blood to compare persistent Graves' disease patients against newly diagnosed Graves' disease patients. The study was conducted in China and was registered as a clinical trial. A total of roughly 33 samples underwent TCR sequencing: roughly 13 from persistent and approximately 20 from newly diagnosed Graves' disease patients. What the research found in general, with its limitations: Persistent Graves' disease patients showed lower TCR Shannon entropy and fewer highly expanded clones than newly diagnosed patients, suggesting clonal expansion. Persistent disease showed preferential use of TRBV28, TRBJ1-2 and TRBJ2-5, whereas newly diagnosed disease favored TRBV20-1 and TRBJ2-1. The study examined only peripheral blood because the primary lesion, thyroid tissue, could not be accessed. Persistent patients shared more public clonotypes among themselves (around 3,000) than newly diagnosed patients did (about 900). The small sample size was acknowledged by the authors as a limitation that may reduce accuracy. Only the TCR beta chain was sequenced and analyzed.

At least ten counts were recorded for this clonotype. This clone's antigen is unknown. There are no base qualities to consult, and no much larger clone falls within one base. The library was produced with multiplex PCR. Sequenced using an Illumina HiSeq 4000. TCR beta libraries were built with iRepertoire HTBI primers and Arm-PCR amplification of CDR3 regions. Gel purification was performed on PCR products prior to sequencing. On the authors' methods: Gene usage analysis of CDR3 amino acid clonotypes relied on the 60 or so TRBV and 15 or so TRBJ segments identified across samples. Filtered high-quality paired reads were merged into contigs using COPE and FqMerger. Contigs were aligned with BLAST to IMGT TRBV, TRBD and TRBJ reference genes, and CDR3 was defined per IMGT. Clonotypes above 0.1% frequency were classified as highly expanded clones. Shannon entropy served as the measure of repertoire diversity, while the Gini coefficient captured V-J evenness. Clonotypes shared by more than one individual were considered public. Starting from the raw public reads, TCRdb applied fastp trimming at Q25, assembled clones with MiXCR and retained in-frame beta chains. Rows matching on CDR3 protein sequence are summarized as one entry with the most common DNA and genes. These V and J calls derive from TCRdb rather than the authors' analysis. The sample has 500,000 or so distinct CDR3 sequences on record, about 16% of them singletons. The ten biggest clones cover 10% to 15% of the sample.

Its CDR3 holds 15 amino acids, cysteine through phenylalanine. Left in the record is the CDR3 DNA by itself, 45 bases read in frame from the first base. At the junction V is shortened by 3 bases and J by 6 bases, with 18 bases in between. CDR1 and CDR2 are drawn from the germline V gene: MDHEN, SYDVKM. Per the publication, the time point label means: newly diagnosed GD, antithyroid drugs for less than 3 months. RNA was extracted from PBMCs in TRIzol for both TCR sequencing and RNA sequencing. Graves' disease was diagnosed according to American Thyroid Association guidelines. Patients for the study were recruited at an endocrinology department in Xi'an, China. Each patient gave roughly 10 milliliters of peripheral blood, collected in an EDTA anticoagulant tube. Ficoll Paque Plus density gradient separation was used to isolate PBMCs, and no additional T cell sorting was done. RNA quality was checked with an Agilent 2100 Bioanalyzer and agarose gel, and concentration with a NanoDrop 2000.

This sample was also put to use in a study of T cells in Graves' hyperthyroidism and ophthalmopathy. The second study's paper adds: Stable Graves' hyperthyroidism was defined as no progression to ophthalmopathy during 18 months of follow-up. Hyperthyroidism patients were newly diagnosed, with disease duration under 2 months, and aged 18 to 65 years. Patients with uncontrolled infections, other autoimmune diseases, pregnancy or lactation were excluded. Diagnoses were established on the basis of clinical symptoms, serum thyroxine and TRAb, thyroid ultrasound, and orbital computed tomography. For the first round of RT-PCR on the TCR CDR3, the HTBI primer set was used together with the Qiagen OneStep RT-PCR kit. Most expanded thyroid clonotypes (frequency above 0.001) were also detected in blood, a finding suggesting that blood repertoires may reflect thyroid immune responses. Ophthalmopathy was separated from stable hyperthyroidism by a 13 V-J signature model, with 85% to 90% sensitivity and roughly 81% specificity obtained in cross-validation and 80%/75% obtained in testing. In validation, progression to ophthalmopathy was predicted by the model with about 70% sensitivity and 72% to 85% specificity, a median of approximately 6.5 months before onset. A discovery cohort of roughly 96 patients, 43 with Graves' ophthalmopathy and over 55 with stable Graves' hyperthyroidism, was used to find distinguishing TCR V-J signatures. Whether ophthalmopathy could be predicted prospectively was tested in an independent validation cohort made up of some 20 hyperthyroidism patients plus 17 patients who later progressed to ophthalmopathy. For training and testing, the 110 or so patients in the discovery cohort were randomly divided in a 7:3 ratio. In several Graves' hyperthyroidism patients, the study also compared T-cell repertoires from thyroid tissue with T-cell repertoires from blood. Following sampling, methimazole starting at 30 mg daily was given to hyperthyroidism patients, and high-dose intravenous methylprednisolone was given to ophthalmopathy patients. Libraries were constructed in a second round of multiplex PCR, after which size selection and purification were carried out. Libraries were sequenced paired-end with 100 bp reads on an Illumina HiSeq2000. Raw data were processed with SOAPnuke, discarding reads with adapters, uncalled bases, mean Phred below 15, or no exact constant-primer or identifier match. High-quality paired reads were merged using COPE v1.2.5, and each unique nucleotide sequence was defined as a clonotype. MiTCR v1.1 was used to align the clonotypes against IMGT TRBV, TRBD and TRBJ reference segments. The analysis included only V-J combinations with a frequency above 0.0001, which together covered 99.2% of the repertoires. The TCS score was defined as the ratio of F50 (clonal expansion) to E x V (chaos), calculated using BLOSUM62-based TCRdist between CDR3 peptides within each V-J. Welch's t-statistics and random forest reduced fewer than 550 V-J features to 10 to 15, which were used in a naive Bayes classifier (R e1071). Sample size was not statistically predetermined, and blinding of investigators to group allocation was not performed. The paper reports TCR Vbeta CDR3 sequencing of approximately 140 peripheral blood samples: approximately 41 ophthalmopathy, approximately 74 hyperthyroidism and around 17 progressor patients.

The sample consisted of peripheral blood mononuclear cells (PBMCs), taken at new diagnosis, from a patient treated with antithyroid drugs. This TCR was sampled from a man between 40 and 49 years old with Graves disease. Donor details come from another sample of the same person, matched by shared clones. The chain is encoded by TRBV28 joined to TRBJ2-7, and TRBD2 may be the D gene, going by 5 matching bases. The nucleotide sequence is TGTGCCAGCAGTTTCGAACGGACTGGGCCACGCGAGCAGTACTTC. This is translated as CASSFERTGPREQYF.